The TCR beta chain described here comes from a study of CD8 T cells in Susac syndrome (dated by TCRdb to between 2018 and 2020). General notes on the study: Repertoire sequencing was used to test whether CD8+ T cell activation and differentiation in Susac syndrome was antigen driven. Study-wide conclusions, independent of this receptor: The number of individuals in the TCR sequencing and HLA analysis was recognized as being relatively small.

For this clonotype: Which antigen it targets is not known. There are no base qualities to consult, and no much larger clone falls within one base.

The CDR3 goes from the cysteine to the phenylalanine over 13 residues. CDR3 DNA only is kept here, 39 bases in frame from base 1. A distance of 11 bases separates the germline ends of V and J, which lose 6 bases and 6 bases respectively. CDR1 and CDR2, looked up from the germline V gene (reference sequence), are SSHAT and FNYEAQ. Peripheral blood CD8+ and CD4+ T cells from healthy donors, Susac syndrome patients and multiple sclerosis patients were profiled by high-throughput TCR beta sequencing. Healthy donors were age- and sex-matched controls. Bulk CD8+ and CD4+ T cells were purified magnetically by negative isolation, whereas CD8+ TEMRA cells were enriched by FACS. Blood was collected in EDTA tubes and processed within 24 hours, with PBMCs isolated through density gradient centrifugation. PBMCs destined for TCR sequencing were cryopreserved in liquid nitrogen and later thawed in a 37 °C water bath. Purity of sorted or isolated CD4+, CD8+ and CD8+ TEMRA cells was at least 90%.

RNA was extracted with the RNeasy kit and 0.5 to 1 ug was reverse transcribed using random hexamers. The immunoSEQ multiplex PCR assay, covering 54 Vbeta and 13 Jbeta segments, was used to amplify TCR beta CDR3 regions. Bias from PCR amplification was corrected by using a synthetic template baseline for primer optimization and for computational correction. Regarding the original processing steps: Only productive sequences were kept, with reads annotated to V, D and J genes according to IMGT and analyzed in immunoSEQ Analyzer. Clonality was calculated as one minus the Shannon entropy normalized by log2 of the number of productive unique sequences. For each patient and control, public and private clones were evaluated among the 100 most prevalent clones. Clones were defined as Susac-specific when absent from the healthy and MS cohorts, from some 1,100 published viral clones and from other ImmuneACCESS disease sequences. TCRdb reanalyzed the raw reads on its own, using fastp at Q25 for trimming and MiXCR for clone calling, and kept in-frame beta chains. Every entry covers one CDR3 protein and lists the most common genes and DNA from its rows. The V and J calls, along with clone size, are taken from TCRdb and not from the paper's own processing. Present in this sample are about 200,000 distinct CDR3 sequences, 95% of which were seen just once. The ten largest account for 0.1% of the sample.

Input material: CD4+ T cells from PBMCs. The sequence came from a human donor in good health. The rearranged segments are TRBV7-7 and TRBJ2-2, with the identity of the D gene unclear. The nucleotides read TGTGCCAGCAGTGGAAGCGTCTCCGGGGAGCTGTTTTTT. This codes for CASSGSVSGELFF.